The rows below give T cell receptor beta chains drawn from one sample of a study of T cells in localized non-small cell lung cancer. Clones were read by immunoSEQ multiplex PCR, and TCRdb kept only the in-frame ones, dropping some. The table has 14,000 to 15,000 clones, approximately 85% seen once. The sequences come from peripheral blood, collected before any cancer treatment. The receptor source for this set is a woman aged 40-69 years with stage I lung adenocarcinoma. Each CDR3 is given with its conserved first and last residue. A D gene is named only where the DNA matches it firmly. Clone size is shown for a subset of rows, as once, few, many or a class of expanded clone.

CASSSARKSRETQYF | TGTGCCAGCAGCTCAGCTAGAAAATCGCGGGAGACCCAGTACTTC | TRBJ2-5 | NA | NA | TRBV5-8
CASSPKISRGGWNTEAFF | TGTGCCAGCAGCCCGAAGATCTCGAGGGGAGGATGGAACACTGAAGCTTTCTTT | TRBJ1-1 | NA | NA | TRBV4-2
CASSREGLGGYTF | TGTGCCAGCAGCCGAGAGGGGTTGGGTGGCTACACCTTC | TRBJ1-2 | NA | NA | TRBV7-9
CASSPMTGTGGNTEAFF | TGCGCCAGCAGCCCTATGACCGGGACAGGAGGAAACACTGAAGCTTTCTTT | TRBJ1-1 | NA | TRBD1 | TRBV5-1
CASSTGLAGQETQYF | TGTGCCAGTAGTACGGGACTAGCGGGGCAAGAGACCCAGTACTTC | TRBJ2-5 | NA | TRBD2 | TRBV19
CASSMGQSPRGYTF | TGTGCCAGCAGTATGGGACAGTCCCCGAGGGGCTACACCTTC | TRBJ1-2 | NA | TRBD1 | TRBV6-6
CASSLSYNEQFF | TGTGCCAGTAGCCTCTCCTACAATGAGCAGTTCTTC | TRBJ2-1 | NA | NA | TRBV19
CASSPTRRYSPLHF | TGTGCCAGCAGCCCAACCCGTCGATATTCACCCCTCCACTTT | TRBJ1-6 | few | NA | TRBV7-2
CASSLVLRGEQYF | TGTGCCAGCAGCTTAGTCCTCCGGGGGGAGCAGTACTTC | TRBJ2-7 | NA | NA | TRBV7-2
CASSQGLAGAWETQYF | TGCGCCAGCAGCCAGGGACTAGCGGGGGCCTGGGAGACCCAGTACTTC | TRBJ2-5 | NA | TRBD2 | TRBV5-1